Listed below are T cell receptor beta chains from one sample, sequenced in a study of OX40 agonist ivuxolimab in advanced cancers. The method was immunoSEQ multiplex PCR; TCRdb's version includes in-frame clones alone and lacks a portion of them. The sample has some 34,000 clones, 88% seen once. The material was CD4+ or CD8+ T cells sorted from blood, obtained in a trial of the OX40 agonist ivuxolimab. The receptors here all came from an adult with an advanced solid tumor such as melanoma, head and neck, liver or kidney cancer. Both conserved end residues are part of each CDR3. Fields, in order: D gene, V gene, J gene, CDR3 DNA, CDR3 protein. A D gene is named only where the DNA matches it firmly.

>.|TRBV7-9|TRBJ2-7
TGTGCCAGCGGCCAGGAGAGTTACGAGCAGTACTTC
CASGQESYEQYF
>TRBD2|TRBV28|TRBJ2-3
TGTGCCAGCAGTAGCGTAGGGAGGGCCACAGATACGCAGTATTTT
CASSSVGRATDTQYF
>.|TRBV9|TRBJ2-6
TGTGCCAGCAACGACGGGGGCTCTGGGGCCAACGTCCTGACTTTC
CASNDGGSGANVLTF
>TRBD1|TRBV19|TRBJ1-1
TGTGCCAGTAGTGGGACAGGGTTCGGGGACACTGAAGCTTTCTTT
CASSGTGFGDTEAFF
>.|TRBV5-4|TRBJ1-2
TGTGCCAGCAGCTTGCCCGAGGGAGTCGGCTATGGCTACACCTTC
CASSLPEGVGYGYTF
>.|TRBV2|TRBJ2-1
TGTGCCAGCACCGGCTTAAGCTCCTACAATGAGCAGTTCTTC
CASTGLSSYNEQFF
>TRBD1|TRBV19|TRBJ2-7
TGTGCCAGTAGCTCGGACAGGGGATTGGAAGAGCAGTACTTC
CASSSDRGLEEQYF
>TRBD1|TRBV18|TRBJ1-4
TGTGCCAGCTCACCCCCGGACAGGGAATTTGAAAAACTGTTTTTT
CASSPPDREFEKLFF
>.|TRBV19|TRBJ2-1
TGTGCCAGTAGTATAGGGTGGGGGGAGCAGTTCTTC
CASSIGWGEQFF
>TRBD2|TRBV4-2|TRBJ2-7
TGTGCCAGCAGCCAAGAACCGTTGGCTAGCGGGTCCTACGAGCAGTACTTC
CASSQEPLASGSYEQYF
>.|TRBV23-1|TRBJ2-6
TGCGCCAGCAGTCAATCCGGCAAGAAAAGAGTCGCGGGTCTCTCTGGGGCCAACGTCCTGACTTTC
CASSQSGKKRVAGLSGANVLTF